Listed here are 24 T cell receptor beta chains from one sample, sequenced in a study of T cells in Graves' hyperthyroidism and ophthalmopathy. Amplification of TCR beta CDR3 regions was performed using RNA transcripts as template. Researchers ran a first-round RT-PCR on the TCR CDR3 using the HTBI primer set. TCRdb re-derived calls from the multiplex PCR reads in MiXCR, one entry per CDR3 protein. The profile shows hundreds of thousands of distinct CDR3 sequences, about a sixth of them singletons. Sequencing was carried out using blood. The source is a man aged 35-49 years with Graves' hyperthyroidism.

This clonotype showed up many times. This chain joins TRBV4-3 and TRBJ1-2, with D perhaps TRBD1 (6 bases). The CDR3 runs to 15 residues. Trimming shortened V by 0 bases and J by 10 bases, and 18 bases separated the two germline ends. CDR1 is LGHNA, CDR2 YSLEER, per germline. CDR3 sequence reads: CASSQDTSVGGVYTF. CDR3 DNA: TGCGCCAGCAGCCAAGATACGAGTGTGGGGGGCGTCTACACCTTC.

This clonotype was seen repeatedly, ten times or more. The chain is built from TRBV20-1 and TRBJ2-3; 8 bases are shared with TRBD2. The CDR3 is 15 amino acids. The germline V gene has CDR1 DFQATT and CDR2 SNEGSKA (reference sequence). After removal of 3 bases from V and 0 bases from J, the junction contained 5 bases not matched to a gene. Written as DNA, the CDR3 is TGCAGTGCTAGCGGGGGGGCCCGGAGCACAGATACGCAGTATTTT. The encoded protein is CSASGGARSTDTQYF.

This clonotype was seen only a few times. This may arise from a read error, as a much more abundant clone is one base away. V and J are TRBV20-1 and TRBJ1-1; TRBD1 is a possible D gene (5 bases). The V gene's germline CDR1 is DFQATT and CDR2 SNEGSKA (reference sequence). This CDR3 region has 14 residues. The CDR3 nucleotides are TGCAGTGCTATTGGGGCGTGGGAGGGCACTGAAGCTTCCTTT. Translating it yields CSAIGAWEGTEASF.

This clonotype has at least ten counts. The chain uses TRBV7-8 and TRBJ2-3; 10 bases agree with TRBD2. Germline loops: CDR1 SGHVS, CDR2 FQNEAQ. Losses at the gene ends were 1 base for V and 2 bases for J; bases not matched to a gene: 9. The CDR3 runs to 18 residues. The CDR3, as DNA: TGTGCCAGCAGCTTAGGTGTTAGCGGGGGGCGGTCCACAGATACGCAGTATTTT. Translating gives CASSLGVSGGRSTDTQYF.

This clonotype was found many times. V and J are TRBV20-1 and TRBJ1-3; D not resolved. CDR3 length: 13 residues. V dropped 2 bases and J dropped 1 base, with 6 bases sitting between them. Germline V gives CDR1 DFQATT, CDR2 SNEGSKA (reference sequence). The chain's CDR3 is CSARSESGNTIYF. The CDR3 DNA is TGCAGTGCTAGATCGGAGTCTGGAAACACCATATATTTT.

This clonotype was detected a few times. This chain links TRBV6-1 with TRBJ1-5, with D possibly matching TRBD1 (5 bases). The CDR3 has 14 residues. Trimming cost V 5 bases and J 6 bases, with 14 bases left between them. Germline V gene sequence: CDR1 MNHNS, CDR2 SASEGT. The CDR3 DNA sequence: TGTGCCAGCAGTAGGGACTGGGTAACTCAGCCCCAGCATTTT. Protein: CASSRDWVTQPQHF.

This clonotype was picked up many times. This chain's CDR3 is CASSPDRDGEETQYF. For the CDR3, the DNA is TGTGCCAGCAGTCCGGACAGGGACGGGGAAGAGACCCAGTACTTC. The rearrangement joins TRBV28 to TRBJ2-5; 8 positions agree with TRBD1. The CDR3 is made up of 15 amino acids. Trimming removed 5 bases from V and 3 bases from J; junction bases left unmatched: 8. The germline CDR1 and CDR2 sequences are MDHEN and SYDVKM.

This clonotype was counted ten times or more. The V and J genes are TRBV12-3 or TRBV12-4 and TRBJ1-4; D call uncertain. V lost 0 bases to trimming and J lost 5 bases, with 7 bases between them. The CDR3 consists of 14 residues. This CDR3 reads CASSLASLNEKLFF. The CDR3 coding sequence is TGTGCCAGCAGTTTAGCCAGCCTCAATGAAAAACTGTTTTTT.

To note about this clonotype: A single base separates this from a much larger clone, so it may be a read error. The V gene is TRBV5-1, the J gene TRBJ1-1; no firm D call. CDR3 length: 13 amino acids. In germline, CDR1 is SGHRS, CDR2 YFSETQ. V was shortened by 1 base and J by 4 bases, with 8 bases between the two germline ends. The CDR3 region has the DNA TGCGCCAGCAGCTTGATGGAGAGCACTGAAGCTTTCTTT. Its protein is CASSLMESTEAFF. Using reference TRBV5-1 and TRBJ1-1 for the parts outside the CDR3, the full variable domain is KAGVTQTPRYLIKTRGQQVTLSCSPISGHRSVSWYQQTPGQGLQFLFEYFSETQRNKGNFPGRFSGRQFSNSRSEMNVSTLELGDSALYLCASSLMESTEAFFGQGTRLTVV.

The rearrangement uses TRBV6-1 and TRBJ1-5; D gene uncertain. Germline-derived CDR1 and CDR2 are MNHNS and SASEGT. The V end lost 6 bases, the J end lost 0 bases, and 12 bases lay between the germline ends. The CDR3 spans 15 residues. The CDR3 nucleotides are TGTGCCAGCAGCCGCGCGGGGTATAGCAATCAGCCCCAGCATTTT. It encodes CASSRAGYSNQPQHF.

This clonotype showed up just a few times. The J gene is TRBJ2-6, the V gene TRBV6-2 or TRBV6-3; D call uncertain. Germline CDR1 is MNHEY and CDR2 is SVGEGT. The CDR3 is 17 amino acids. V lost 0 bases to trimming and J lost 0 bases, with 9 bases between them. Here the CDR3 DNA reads TGTGCCAGCAGTTACTCGACCCCTCTCTCTGGGGCCAACGTCCTGACTTTC. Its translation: CASSYSTPLSGANVLTF.

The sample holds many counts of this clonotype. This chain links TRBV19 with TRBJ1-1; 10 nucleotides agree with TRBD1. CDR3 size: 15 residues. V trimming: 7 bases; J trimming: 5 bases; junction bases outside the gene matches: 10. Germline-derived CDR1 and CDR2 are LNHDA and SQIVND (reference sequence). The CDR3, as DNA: TGTGCCAGTAATCGGGGGGGACAGGGGACAACTGAAGCTTTCTTT. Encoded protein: CASNRGGQGTTEAFF.

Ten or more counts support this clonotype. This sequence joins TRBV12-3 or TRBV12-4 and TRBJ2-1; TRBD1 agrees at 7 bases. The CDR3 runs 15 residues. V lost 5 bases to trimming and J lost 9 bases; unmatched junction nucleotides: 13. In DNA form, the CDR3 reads TGTGCCAGCAGTCCAAGACAGGGTGGATGGGGTGAGCAGTTCTTC. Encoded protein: CASSPRQGGWGEQFF.

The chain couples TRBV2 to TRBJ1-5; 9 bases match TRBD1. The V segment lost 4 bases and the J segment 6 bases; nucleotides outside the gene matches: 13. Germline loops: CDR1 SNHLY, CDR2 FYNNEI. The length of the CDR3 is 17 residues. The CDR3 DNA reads TGTGCCAGCAGTGGGGTACGCGGGACAGGGATAGGTCAGCCCCAGCATTTT. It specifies CASSGVRGTGIGQPQHF.

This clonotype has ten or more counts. DNA for the CDR3: TGCGCCAGCAGCTGGGGGGCTGGAAACAATGAGCAGTTCTTC. It yields the protein CASSWGAGNNEQFF. The chain has TRBV5-1 and TRBJ2-1; either TRBD1 or TRBD2 may supply D (6 bases each). The CDR3 totals 14 residues. The germline V gene has CDR1 SGHRS and CDR2 YFSETQ. The V and J ends lost 3 bases and 5 bases respectively, with 12 bases between them.

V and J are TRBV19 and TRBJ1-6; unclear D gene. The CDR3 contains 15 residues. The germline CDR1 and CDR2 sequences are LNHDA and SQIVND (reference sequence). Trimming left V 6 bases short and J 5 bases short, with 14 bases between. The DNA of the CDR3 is TGTGCCAGTAGACCAATCGAGGGAAATAATTCACCCCTCCACTTT. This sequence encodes CASRPIEGNNSPLHF.

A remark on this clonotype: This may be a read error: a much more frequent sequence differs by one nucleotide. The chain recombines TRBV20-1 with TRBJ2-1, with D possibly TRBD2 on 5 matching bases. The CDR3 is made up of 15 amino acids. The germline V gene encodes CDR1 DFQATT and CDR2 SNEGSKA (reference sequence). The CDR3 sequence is CSKTTGLMTTNEQFF. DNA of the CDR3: TGCAGCAAAACGACCGGACTGATGACCACCAATGAGCAGTTCTTC.

CDR3: CSARDARTSGGHEQFF. The CDR3 nucleotides are TGCAGTGCTAGAGATGCCCGGACTAGCGGGGGCCATGAGCAGTTCTTC. The J gene is TRBJ2-1, the V gene TRBV20-1, with 13 bases aligning to TRBD2. V shed 0 bases and J 8 bases; nucleotides not matched to a gene: 7. CDR1 is DFQATT and CDR2 is SNEGSKA in the germline V gene (reference sequence). The CDR3 is made up of 16 amino acids.

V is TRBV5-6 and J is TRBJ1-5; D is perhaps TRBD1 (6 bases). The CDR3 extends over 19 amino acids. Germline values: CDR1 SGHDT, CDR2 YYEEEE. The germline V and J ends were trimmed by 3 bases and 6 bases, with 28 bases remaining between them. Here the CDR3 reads CASSSESLGGRVRGQPQHF. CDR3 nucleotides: TGTGCCAGCAGCTCGGAGTCATTGGGGGGCCGGGTTAGAGGTCAGCCCCAGCATTTT.

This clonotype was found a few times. For the CDR3, the DNA is TGTGCCAGCAGCCACGGAAACACCATATATTTT. Its translation: CASSHGNTIYF. The chain combines TRBV13 with TRBJ1-3; D gene uncertain. The CDR3 extends over 11 amino acids. V dropped 5 bases and J dropped 4 bases, with 3 bases sitting between them. CDR1 and CDR2 from the germline V gene are PRHDT and FYEKMQ (reference sequence).

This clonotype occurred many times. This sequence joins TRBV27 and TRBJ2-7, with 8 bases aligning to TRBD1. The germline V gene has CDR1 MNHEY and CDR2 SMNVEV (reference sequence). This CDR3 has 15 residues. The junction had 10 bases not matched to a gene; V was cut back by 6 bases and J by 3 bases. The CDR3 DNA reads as TGTGCCAGCAGGCCTAACAGGGGGGCCTACTACGAGCAGTACTTC. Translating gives CASRPNRGAYYEQYF.

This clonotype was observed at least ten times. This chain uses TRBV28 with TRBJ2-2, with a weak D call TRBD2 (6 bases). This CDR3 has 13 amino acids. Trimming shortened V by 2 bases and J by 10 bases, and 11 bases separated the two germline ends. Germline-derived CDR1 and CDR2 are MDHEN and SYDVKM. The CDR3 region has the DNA TGTGCCAGCAGTTTAGCGGGGATGGAGGAGCTGTTTTTT. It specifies CASSLAGMEELFF.

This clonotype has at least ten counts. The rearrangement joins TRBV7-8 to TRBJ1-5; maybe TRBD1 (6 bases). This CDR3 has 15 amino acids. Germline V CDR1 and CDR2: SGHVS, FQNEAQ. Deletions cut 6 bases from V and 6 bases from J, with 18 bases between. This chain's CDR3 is CASSKLSGASQPQHF. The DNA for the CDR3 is TGTGCCAGCAGTAAACTTTCGGGGGCTAGTCAGCCCCAGCATTTT.

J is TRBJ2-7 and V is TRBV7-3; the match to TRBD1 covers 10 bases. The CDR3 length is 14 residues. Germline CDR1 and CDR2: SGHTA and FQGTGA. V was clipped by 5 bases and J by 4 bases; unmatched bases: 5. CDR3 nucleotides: TGTGCCAGCAGCAAACCGGGACAGGGGTACGAGCAGTACTTC. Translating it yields CASSKPGQGYEQYF.